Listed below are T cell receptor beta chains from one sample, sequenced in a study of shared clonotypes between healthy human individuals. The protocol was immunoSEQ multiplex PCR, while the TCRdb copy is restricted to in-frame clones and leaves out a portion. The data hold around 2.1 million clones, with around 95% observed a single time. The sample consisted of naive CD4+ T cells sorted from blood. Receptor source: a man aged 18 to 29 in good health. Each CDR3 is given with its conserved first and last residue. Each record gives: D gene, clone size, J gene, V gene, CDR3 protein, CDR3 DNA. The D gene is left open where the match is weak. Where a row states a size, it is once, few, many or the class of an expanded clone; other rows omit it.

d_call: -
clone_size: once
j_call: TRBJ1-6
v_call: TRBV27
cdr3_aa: CASSPDRVVNSPLHF
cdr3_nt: TGTGCCAGCAGTCCGGACCGAGTTGTGAATTCACCCCTCCACTTT

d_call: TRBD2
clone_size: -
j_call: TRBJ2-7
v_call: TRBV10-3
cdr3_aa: CAISPNMGDYQSYEQYF
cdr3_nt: TGTGCCATCAGTCCTAACATGGGGGACTACCAGAGCTACGAGCAGTACTTC

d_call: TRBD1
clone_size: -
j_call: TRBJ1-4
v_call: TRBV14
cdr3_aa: CASSPRTGSREKLFF
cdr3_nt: TGTGCCAGCAGCCCCCGGACAGGGTCTCGCGAAAAACTGTTTTTT

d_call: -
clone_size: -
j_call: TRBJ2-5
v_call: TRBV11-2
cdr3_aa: CASSFYGEETQYF
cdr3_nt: TGTGCCAGCAGCTTTTACGGTGAAGAGACCCAGTACTTC

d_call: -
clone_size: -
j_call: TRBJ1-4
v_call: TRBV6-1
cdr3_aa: CASSRFNEKLFF
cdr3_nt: TGTGCCAGCAGTCGCTTCAATGAAAAACTGTTTTTT

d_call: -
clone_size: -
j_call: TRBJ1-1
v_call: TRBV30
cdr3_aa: CAWDGSRTEAFF
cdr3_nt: TGTGCCTGGGATGGATCACGGACTGAAGCTTTCTTT

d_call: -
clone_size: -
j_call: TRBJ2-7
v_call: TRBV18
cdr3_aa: CASSLGPLTYEQYF
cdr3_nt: TGTGCCAGCTCACTGGGACCGCTAACCTACGAGCAGTACTTC

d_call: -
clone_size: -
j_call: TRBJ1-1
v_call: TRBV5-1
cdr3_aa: CASSSQLNTEAFF
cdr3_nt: TGCGCCAGCAGCTCTCAGCTGAACACTGAAGCTTTCTTT

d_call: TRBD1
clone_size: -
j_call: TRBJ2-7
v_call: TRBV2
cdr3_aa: CASSEAGDRVHEQYF
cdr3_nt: TGTGCCAGCAGTGAAGCGGGGGACAGGGTCCACGAGCAGTACTTC

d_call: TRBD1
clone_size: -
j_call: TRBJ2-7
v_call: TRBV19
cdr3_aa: CASSTNPTGSGEQYF
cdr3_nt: TGTGCCAGTAGTACAAACCCGACAGGGTCGGGCGAGCAGTACTTC

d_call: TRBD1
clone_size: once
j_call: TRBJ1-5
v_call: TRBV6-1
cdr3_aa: CASKTGFGQPQHF
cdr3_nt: TGTGCCAGCAAGACAGGGTTCGGTCAGCCCCAGCATTTT

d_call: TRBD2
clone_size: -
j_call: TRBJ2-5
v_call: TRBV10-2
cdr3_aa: CASSEQGTSGETQYF
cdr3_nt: TGCGCCAGCAGTGAACAGGGGACTAGCGGCGAGACCCAGTACTTC

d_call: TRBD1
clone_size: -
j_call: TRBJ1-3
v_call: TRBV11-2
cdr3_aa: CASSLGRTGGVSGNTIYF
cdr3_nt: TGTGCCAGCAGCTTAGGTCGGACAGGGGGCGTCTCTGGAAACACCATATATTTT

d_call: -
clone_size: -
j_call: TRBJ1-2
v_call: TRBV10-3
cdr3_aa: CAITVGRSGYTF
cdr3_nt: TGTGCCATCACGGTCGGCAGGAGTGGCTACACCTTC

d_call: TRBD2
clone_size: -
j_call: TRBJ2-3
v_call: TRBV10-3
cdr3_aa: CAISEFSGSTDTQYF
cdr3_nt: TGTGCCATCAGTGAGTTTAGCGGGAGCACAGATACGCAGTATTTT

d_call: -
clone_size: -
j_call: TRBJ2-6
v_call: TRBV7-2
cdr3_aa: CASSPSHSGANVLTF
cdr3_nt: TGTGCCAGCAGCCCGAGTCACTCTGGGGCCAACGTCCTGACTTTC

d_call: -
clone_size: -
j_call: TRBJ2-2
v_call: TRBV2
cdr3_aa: CASSSLGTQNTGELFF
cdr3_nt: TGTGCCAGCAGTTCATTAGGGACACAAAACACCGGGGAGCTGTTTTTT

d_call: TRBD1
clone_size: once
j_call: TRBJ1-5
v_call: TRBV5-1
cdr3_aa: CASSSGTGSNQPQHF
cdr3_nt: TGCGCCAGCAGCTCGGGGACAGGGTCGAATCAGCCCCAGCATTTT

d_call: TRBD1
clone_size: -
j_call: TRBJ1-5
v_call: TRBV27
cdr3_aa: CASSTGQVGNQPQHF
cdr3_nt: TGTGCCAGCAGTACGGGACAGGTTGGAAATCAGCCCCAGCATTTT

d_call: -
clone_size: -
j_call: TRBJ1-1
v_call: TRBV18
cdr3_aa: CASSLEDDGAFF
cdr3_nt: TGTGCCAGCTCCCTCGAGGACGACGGAGCTTTCTTT

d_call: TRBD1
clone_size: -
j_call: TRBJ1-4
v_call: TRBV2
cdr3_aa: CASSEVRQGGEKLFF
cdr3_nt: TGTGCCAGCAGTGAAGTACGACAGGGCGGTGAAAAACTGTTTTTT

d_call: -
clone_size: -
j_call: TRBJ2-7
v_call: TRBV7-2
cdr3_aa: CASSFSTRSGEQYF
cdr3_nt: TGTGCCAGCAGCTTCAGCACACGTTCGGGCGAGCAGTACTTC

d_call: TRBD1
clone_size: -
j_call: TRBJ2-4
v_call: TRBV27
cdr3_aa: CASSQDRGGIQYF
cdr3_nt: TGTGCCAGCAGCCAAGACAGGGGCGGCATTCAGTACTTC

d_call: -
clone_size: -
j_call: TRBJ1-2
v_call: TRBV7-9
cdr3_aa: CASNPSEYGYTF
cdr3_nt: TGTGCCAGCAATCCCTCCGAATATGGCTACACCTTC

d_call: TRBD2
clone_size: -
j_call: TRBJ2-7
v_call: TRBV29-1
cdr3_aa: CSVGWLAGMYEQYF
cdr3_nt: TGCAGCGTTGGATGGCTAGCGGGAATGTACGAGCAGTACTTC

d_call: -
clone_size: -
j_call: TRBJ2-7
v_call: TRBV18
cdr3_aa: CASSPPRDRWDYEQYF
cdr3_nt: TGTGCCAGCTCACCACCGCGAGACAGGTGGGACTACGAGCAGTACTTC

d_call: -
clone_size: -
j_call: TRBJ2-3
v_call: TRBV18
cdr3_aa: CASSPQRGGYGDTQYF
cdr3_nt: TGTGCCAGCTCACCACAGAGGGGGGGGTACGGAGATACGCAGTATTTT

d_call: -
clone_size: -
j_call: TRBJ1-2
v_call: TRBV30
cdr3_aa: CAWGRAGGYTF
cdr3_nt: TGTGCCTGGGGTAGGGCGGGTGGCTACACCTTC

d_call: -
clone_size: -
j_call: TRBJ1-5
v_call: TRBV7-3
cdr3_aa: CASSSGRGQPQHF
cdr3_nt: TGTGCCAGCAGCTCCGGGAGGGGTCAGCCCCAGCATTTT

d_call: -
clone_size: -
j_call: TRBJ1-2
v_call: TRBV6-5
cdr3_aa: CASSYRTGVYGYTF
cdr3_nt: TGTGCCAGCAGTTACCGGACGGGGGTTTATGGCTACACCTTC

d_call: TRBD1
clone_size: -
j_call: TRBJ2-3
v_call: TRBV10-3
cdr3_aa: CAISELGQGDTQYF
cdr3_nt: TGTGCCATCAGTGAGCTGGGACAGGGGGATACGCAGTATTTT

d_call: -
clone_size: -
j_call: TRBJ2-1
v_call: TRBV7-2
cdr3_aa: CASSLVADEQFF
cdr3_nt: TGTGCCAGCAGCTTAGTAGCAGATGAGCAGTTCTTC

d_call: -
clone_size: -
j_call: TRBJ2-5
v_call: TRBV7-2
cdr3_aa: CASSRDGGVETQYF
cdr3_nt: TGTGCCAGCAGCCGGGACGGAGGAGTAGAGACCCAGTACTTC

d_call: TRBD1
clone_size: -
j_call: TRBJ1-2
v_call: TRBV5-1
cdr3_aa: CASSLAGTALGGYTF
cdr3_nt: TGCGCCAGCAGCTTGGCCGGGACAGCGTTAGGCGGCTACACCTTC

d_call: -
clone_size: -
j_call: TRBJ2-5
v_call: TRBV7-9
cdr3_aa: CASSSLRSETQYF
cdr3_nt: TGTGCCAGCAGCTCCCTTAGGTCGGAGACCCAGTACTTC

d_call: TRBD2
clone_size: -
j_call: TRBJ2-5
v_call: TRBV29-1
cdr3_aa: CSVLPGGPGETQYF
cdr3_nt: TGCAGCGTTCTCCCGGGGGGGCCGGGAGAGACCCAGTACTTC

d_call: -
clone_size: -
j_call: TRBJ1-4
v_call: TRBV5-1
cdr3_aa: CASSPLDRLNEKLFF
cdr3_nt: TGCGCCAGCAGCCCCCTTGACAGGTTAAATGAAAAACTGTTTTTT

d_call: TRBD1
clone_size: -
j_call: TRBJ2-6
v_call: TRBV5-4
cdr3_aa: CASSAGTGISGANVLTF
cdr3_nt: TGTGCCAGCAGCGCCGGGACAGGCATCTCTGGGGCCAACGTCCTGACTTTC

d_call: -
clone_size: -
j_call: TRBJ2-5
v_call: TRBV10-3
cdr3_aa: CAISFYGETQYF
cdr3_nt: TGTGCCATCAGCTTTTACGGGGAGACCCAGTACTTC